Each of the 15 T cell receptor beta chains below was sequenced from the same sample in a study of blood T cell repertoires in COVID-19. Method: immunoSEQ multiplex PCR; TCRdb's copy keeps in-frame clones and lacks some. In the table there are 400,000 to 450,000 clones, 85% to 90% of which are singletons. The sequenced sample was PBMCs or T cells enriched from blood (not recorded which). The source of these receptors is a man aged 25 to 40 who had recovered from COVID-19.

The genes are TRBV7-2 and TRBJ1-5; D remains ambiguous. In germline, CDR1 is SGHTA, CDR2 FQGNSA. This CDR3 contains 15 residues. Trimming removed 2 bases from V and 0 bases from J, with 8 bases in between. The CDR3 sequence is CASSLSSGSNQPQHF. Here the CDR3 DNA reads TGTGCCAGCAGCTTATCCTCGGGTAGCAATCAGCCCCAGCATTTT. Full variable domain (rest looked up from reference TRBV7-2 and TRBJ1-5): GAGVSQSPSNKVTEKGKDVELRCDPISGHTALYWYRQSLGQGLEFLIYFQGNSAPDKSGLPSDRFSAERTGGSVSTLTIQRTQQEDSAVYLCASSLSSGSNQPQHFGDGTRLSIL.

This chain uses TRBV27 with TRBJ2-7, with no clear D. CDR3 length equals 13 residues. Germline-derived CDR1 and CDR2 are MNHEY and SMNVEV (reference sequence). Between the trimmed V and J ends, which lost 0 bases and 3 bases, there was a span of 6 bases. In DNA form, the CDR3 reads TGTGCCAGCAGTTTATCCCCAGTCTACGAGCAGTACTTC. This gives the protein CASSLSPVYEQYF.

This chain uses TRBV18 with TRBJ2-1; TRBD1 agrees at 7 bases. Unmatched junction bases numbered 8, after V lost 9 bases and J lost 6 bases. The CDR3 totals 13 residues. The germline V gene has CDR1 KGHSH and CDR2 LQKENI. The CDR3 nucleotides read TGTGCCAGTCACGGGGCAGGGGGCAATGAGCAGTTCTTC. Its translation is CASHGAGGNEQFF. The complete variable domain, with remaining parts taken from reference TRBV18 and TRBJ2-1, reads NAGVMQNPRHLVRRRGQEARLRCSPMKGHSHVYWYRQLPEEGLKFMVYLQKENIIDESGMPKERFSAEFPKEGPSILRIQQVVRGDSAAYFCASHGAGGNEQFFGPGTRLTVL.

This clone was observed once. The rearrangement joins TRBV7-6 to TRBJ2-6, with TRBD2 matching 8 bases. J gave up 0 bases and V 2 bases, and 3 bases lay outside the gene matches. This CDR3 contains 17 residues. Germline CDR1 SGHVS, CDR2 FNYEAQ. This CDR3 reads CASSLRTSGSGANVLTF. In DNA form, the CDR3 reads TGTGCCAGCAGCTTACGAACTAGCGGCTCTGGGGCCAACGTCCTGACTTTC.

The V gene is TRBV5-1, the J gene TRBJ1-5, with no clear D. The length of the CDR3 is 14 residues. Germline V CDR1 and CDR2: SGHRS, YFSETQ. V was pared by 2 bases and J by 7 bases, with 13 bases between. The CDR3 coding sequence is TGCGCCAGCAGCTTTAACGGGGAGAGCCAGCCCCAGCATTTT. Its protein is CASSFNGESQPQHF.

The rearrangement links TRBV2 to TRBJ2-7; D unresolved. CDR3 length equals 11 residues. Germline V gene lookup returns CDR1 SNHLY and CDR2 FYNNEI. With 2 bases removed from V and 12 bases from J, the gap between germline ends came to 11 bases. The CDR3 DNA reads TGTGCCAGCAGTGAATTAGAGGTGCTGTACTTC. This codes for CASSELEVLYF.

This chain joins TRBV5-4 and TRBJ2-1, with D perhaps matching TRBD1 (6 bases). Germline V gene data show CDR1 as SGHNT and CDR2 as YYREEE (reference sequence). The V end was cut by 5 bases, the J end by 0 bases, with 12 bases between. This CDR3 has 15 residues. The DNA for the CDR3 is TGTGCCAGCAGATCCACAGGGATCTCCTACAATGAGCAGTTCTTC. Translated, it gives CASRSTGISYNEQFF.

This rearrangement joins TRBV14 to TRBJ1-4, with TRBD1 matching over 11 bases. Germline-derived CDR1 and CDR2 are SGHDN and FVKESK. Trimming cost V 4 bases and J 7 bases; bases outside gene matches: 14. The CDR3 runs 18 residues. This chain's CDR3 is CASSPYRTGGAEREKLFF. CDR3 DNA sequence: TGTGCCAGCAGCCCGTACCGGACAGGGGGCGCAGAGCGTGAAAAACTGTTTTTT.

This clone came up once. The chain employs TRBV28 and TRBJ1-4; 7 nucleotides align to TRBD1. CDR1 is MDHEN and CDR2 is SYDVKM in the germline V gene. This CDR3 has 14 residues. V lost 6 bases to trimming and J lost 3 bases; unmatched junction nucleotides: 4. The CDR3 region is CASSGQVPNEKLFF. CDR3 bases: TGTGCCAGCAGCGGACAGGTTCCTAATGAAAAACTGTTTTTT.

The CDR3 region is CASSDQEDQPQHF. CDR3 in DNA: TGTGCCAGCAGTGATCAAGAGGATCAGCCCCAGCATTTT. The chain links TRBV2 to TRBJ1-5, with D unclear. V gave up 3 bases and J gave up 5 bases, with 8 bases separating them. Looked up from germline, CDR1 is SNHLY and CDR2 is FYNNEI. The CDR3 consists of 13 residues. The full variable domain, in which reference TRBV2 and TRBJ1-5 provide the parts outside the CDR3, is EPEVTQTPSHQVTQMGQEVILRCVPISNHLYFYWYRQILGQKVEFLVSFYNNEISEKSEIFDDQFSVERPDGSNFTLKIRSTKLEDSAMYFCASSDQEDQPQHFGDGTRLSIL.

The chain is built from TRBV7-9 and TRBJ2-1, with TRBD2 identical over 8 bases. This CDR3 has 14 residues. CDR1 and CDR2 (germline): SEHNR, FQNEAQ (reference sequence). V lost 10 bases to trimming and J lost 1 base; unmatched junction nucleotides: 6. CDR3 loop: CATSSGSSYNEQFF. The DNA for the CDR3 is TGTGCCACTTCAAGCGGGAGTTCCTACAATGAGCAGTTCTTC.

The V and J genes are TRBV3-1 (or the pseudogene TRBV3-2) and TRBJ2-5; TRBD2 matches at 11 bases. The CDR3 contains 18 residues. Looked up from germline, CDR1 is LGHDT and CDR2 is YNNKEL (reference sequence). The junction had 11 bases not matched to a gene; V was cut back by 0 bases and J by 5 bases. The DNA of the CDR3 is TGTGCCAGCAGCCAAGATTTACTGCTAGCGGGAGGCGGGGAGACCCAGTACTTC. Translated: CASSQDLLLAGGGETQYF.

The chain links TRBV10-3 to TRBJ2-2; tentatively, D is TRBD2 (5 bases). Germline V lookup: CDR1 ENHRY, CDR2 SYGVKD. This CDR3 has 15 residues. V lost 0 bases, J lost 5 bases, and 10 bases lay in between. Here the CDR3 reads CAISESPGRTGELFF. DNA of the CDR3: TGTGCCATCAGTGAGTCTCCGGGAAGGACCGGGGAGCTGTTTTTT.

The chain carries TRBV2 and TRBJ1-2; no clear D gene. Trimming removed 5 bases at V and 6 bases at J, with 4 bases between. Germline V lookup: CDR1 SNHLY, CDR2 FYNNEI. The CDR3 contains 10 residues. CDR3 sequence reads: CASSSNGYTF. The DNA for the CDR3 is TGTGCCAGCAGTTCAAATGGCTACACCTTC.

A note on this clone: At one end, the junction sequence differs from germline, possibly due to a read error. This chain uses TRBV28 with TRBJ1-2, with TRBD1 matching over 10 bases. Per the germline V gene, CDR1 is MDHEN and CDR2 is SYDVKM. The CDR3 is 15 amino acids. CDR3 sequence reads: CASSSPGQGPPSSHF. In DNA, the CDR3 is TGTGCCAGCAGTTCTCCGGGACAGGGGCCACCATCATCCCACTTC.